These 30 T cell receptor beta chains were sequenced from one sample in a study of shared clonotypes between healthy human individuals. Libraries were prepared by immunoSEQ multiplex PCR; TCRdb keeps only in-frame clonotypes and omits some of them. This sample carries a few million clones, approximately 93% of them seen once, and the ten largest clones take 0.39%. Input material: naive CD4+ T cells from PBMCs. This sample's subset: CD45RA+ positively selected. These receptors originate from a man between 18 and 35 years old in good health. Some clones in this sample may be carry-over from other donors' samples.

CDR3 DNA: TGTGCCAGCAGCCCCCGAGTAGCCTCTGGAAACACCATATATTTT. Its translation is CASSPRVASGNTIYF. J is TRBJ1-3 and V is TRBV9; D call uncertain. Germline V gene sequence: CDR1 SGDLS, CDR2 YYNGEE. The V and J ends lost 4 bases and 0 bases respectively, with 11 bases between them. This CDR3 has 15 amino acids.

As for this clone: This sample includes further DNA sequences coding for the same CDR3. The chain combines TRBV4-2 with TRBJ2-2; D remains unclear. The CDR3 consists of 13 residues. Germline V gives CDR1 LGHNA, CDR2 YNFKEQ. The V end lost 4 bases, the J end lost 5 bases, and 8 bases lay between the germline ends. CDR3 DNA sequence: TGTGCCAGCAGCCCTGGACGTACCGGGGAGCTGTTTTTT. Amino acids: CASSPGRTGELFF.

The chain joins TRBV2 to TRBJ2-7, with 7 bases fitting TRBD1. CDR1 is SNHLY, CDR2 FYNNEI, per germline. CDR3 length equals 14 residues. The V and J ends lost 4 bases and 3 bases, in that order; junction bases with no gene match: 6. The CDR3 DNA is TGTGCCAGCAGTGGAGCCGGGACAGACTACGAGCAGTACTTC. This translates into CASSGAGTDYEQYF.

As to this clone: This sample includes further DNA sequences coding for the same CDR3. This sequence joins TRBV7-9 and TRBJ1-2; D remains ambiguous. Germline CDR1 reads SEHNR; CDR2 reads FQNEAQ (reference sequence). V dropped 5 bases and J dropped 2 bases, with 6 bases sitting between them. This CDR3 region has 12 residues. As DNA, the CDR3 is TGTGCCAGCAGCGGGGTAAACTATGGCTACACCTTC. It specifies CASSGVNYGYTF.

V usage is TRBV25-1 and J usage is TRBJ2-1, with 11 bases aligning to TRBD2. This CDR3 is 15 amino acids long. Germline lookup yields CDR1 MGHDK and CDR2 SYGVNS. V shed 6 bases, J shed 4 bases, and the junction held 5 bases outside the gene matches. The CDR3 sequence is CASSPTSGVYNEQFF. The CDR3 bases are TGTGCCAGCAGCCCGACTAGCGGGGTATACAATGAGCAGTTCTTC.

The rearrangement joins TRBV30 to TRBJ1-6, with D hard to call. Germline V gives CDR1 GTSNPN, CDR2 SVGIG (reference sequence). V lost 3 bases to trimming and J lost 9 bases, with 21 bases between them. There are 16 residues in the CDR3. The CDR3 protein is CAWSPRRPRWGSPLHF. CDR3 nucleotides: TGTGCCTGGAGCCCCAGGAGGCCTAGGTGGGGTTCACCCCTCCACTTT.

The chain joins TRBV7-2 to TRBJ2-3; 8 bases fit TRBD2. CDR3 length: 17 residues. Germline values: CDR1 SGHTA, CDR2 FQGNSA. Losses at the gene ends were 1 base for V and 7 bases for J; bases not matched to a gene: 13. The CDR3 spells CASSLDSSGSLLNTQYF. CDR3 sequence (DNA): TGTGCCAGCAGCTTAGACTCTAGCGGGTCCCTCTTGAATACGCAGTATTTT.

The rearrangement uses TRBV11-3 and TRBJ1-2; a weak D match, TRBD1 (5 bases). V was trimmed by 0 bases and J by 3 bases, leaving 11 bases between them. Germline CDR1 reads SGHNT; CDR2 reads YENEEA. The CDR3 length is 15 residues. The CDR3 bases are TGTGCCAGCAGCTTAGAAGTGGGGGAGGACTATGGCTACACCTTC. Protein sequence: CASSLEVGEDYGYTF.

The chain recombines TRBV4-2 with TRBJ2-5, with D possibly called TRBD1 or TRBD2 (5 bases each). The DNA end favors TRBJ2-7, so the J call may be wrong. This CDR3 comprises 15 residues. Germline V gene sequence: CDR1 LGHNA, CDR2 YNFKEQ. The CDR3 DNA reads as TGTGCCAGCAGCCAAGATCGGGGCACCTCCTACGAGCAGTACTTC. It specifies CASSQDRGTSYEQYF.

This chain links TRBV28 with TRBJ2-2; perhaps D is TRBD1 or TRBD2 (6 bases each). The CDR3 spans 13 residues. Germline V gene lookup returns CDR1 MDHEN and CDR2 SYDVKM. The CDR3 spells CGGAAPNTGELFF. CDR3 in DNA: TGTGGGGGGGCGGCACCGAACACCGGGGAGCTGTTTTTT.

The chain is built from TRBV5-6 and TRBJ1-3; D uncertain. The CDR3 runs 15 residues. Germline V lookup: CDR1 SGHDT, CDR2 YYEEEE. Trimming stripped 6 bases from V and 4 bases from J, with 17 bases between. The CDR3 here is CASTLEGLGGNTIYF. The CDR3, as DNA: TGTGCCAGCACCCTGGAAGGACTTGGGGGAAACACCATATATTTT.

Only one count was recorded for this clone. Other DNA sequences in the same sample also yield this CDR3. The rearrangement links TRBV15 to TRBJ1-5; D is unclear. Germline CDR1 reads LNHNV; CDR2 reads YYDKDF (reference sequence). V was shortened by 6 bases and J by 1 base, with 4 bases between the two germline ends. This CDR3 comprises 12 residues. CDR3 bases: TGTGCCACCAGTAAAAGCAATCAGCCCCAGCATTTT. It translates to CATSKSNQPQHF.

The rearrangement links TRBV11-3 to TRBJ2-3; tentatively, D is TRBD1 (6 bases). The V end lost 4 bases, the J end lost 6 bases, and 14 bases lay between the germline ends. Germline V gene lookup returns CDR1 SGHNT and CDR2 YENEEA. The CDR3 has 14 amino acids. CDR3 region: CASSSTRQADTQYF. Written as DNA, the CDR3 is TGTGCCAGCAGCTCAACCAGACAGGCGGATACGCAGTATTTT.

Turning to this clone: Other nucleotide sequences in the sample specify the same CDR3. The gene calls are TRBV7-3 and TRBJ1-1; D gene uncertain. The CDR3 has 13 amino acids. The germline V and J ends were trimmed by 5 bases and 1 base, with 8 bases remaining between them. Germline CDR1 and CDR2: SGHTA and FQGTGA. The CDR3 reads CASSLGQNTEAFF. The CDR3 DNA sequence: TGTGCCAGCAGCCTCGGGCAGAACACTGAAGCTTTCTTT.

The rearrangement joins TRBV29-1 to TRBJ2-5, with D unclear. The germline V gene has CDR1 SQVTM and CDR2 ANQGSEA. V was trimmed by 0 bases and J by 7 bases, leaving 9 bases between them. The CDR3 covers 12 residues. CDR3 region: CSVEESALTQYF. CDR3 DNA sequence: TGCAGCGTTGAAGAGTCCGCCTTGACCCAGTACTTC.

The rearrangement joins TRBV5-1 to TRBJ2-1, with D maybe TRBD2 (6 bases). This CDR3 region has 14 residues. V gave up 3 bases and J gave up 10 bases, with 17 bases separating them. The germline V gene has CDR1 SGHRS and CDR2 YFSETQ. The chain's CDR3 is CASSSGGSRDEQFF. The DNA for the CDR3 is TGCGCCAGCAGCTCCGGGGGTAGTCGGGACGAGCAGTTCTTC.

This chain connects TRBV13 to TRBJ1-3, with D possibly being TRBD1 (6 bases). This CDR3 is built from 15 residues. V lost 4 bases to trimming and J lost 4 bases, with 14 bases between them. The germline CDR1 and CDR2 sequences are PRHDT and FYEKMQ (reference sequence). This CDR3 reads CASSSPGTSGNTIYF. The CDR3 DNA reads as TGTGCCAGCAGCTCCCCCGGGACATCAGGAAACACCATATATTTT.

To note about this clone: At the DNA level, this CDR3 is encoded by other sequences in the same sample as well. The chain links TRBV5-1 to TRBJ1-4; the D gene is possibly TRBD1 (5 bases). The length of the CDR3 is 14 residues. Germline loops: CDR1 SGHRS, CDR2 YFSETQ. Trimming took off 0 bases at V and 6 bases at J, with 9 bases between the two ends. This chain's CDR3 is CASSLAGGDEKLFF. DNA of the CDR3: TGCGCCAGCAGCTTGGCTGGGGGGGATGAAAAACTGTTTTTT.

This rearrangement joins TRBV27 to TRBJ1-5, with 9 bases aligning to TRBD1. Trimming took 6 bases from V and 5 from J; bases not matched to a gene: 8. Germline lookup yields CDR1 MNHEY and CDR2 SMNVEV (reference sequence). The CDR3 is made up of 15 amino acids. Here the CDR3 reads CASSETGGADQPQHF. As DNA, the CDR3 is TGTGCCAGCAGCGAAACAGGGGGCGCGGATCAGCCCCAGCATTTT.

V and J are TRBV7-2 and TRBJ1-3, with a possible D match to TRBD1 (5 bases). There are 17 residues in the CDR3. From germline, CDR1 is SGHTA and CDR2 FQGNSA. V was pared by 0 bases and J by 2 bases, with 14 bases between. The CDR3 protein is CASSLAPMGEAGNTIYF. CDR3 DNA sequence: TGTGCCAGCAGCTTAGCCCCTATGGGGGAAGCTGGAAACACCATATATTTT.

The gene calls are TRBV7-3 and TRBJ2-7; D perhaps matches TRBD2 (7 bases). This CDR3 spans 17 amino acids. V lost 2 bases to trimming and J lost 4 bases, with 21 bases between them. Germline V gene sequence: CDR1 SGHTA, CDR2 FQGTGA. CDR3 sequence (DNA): TGTGCCAGCAGCTTAGCTACCCGCGGGGGCGTAAGGTACGAGCAGTACTTC. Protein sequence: CASSLATRGGVRYEQYF.

The CDR3 here is CASSQGPSYEQYF. The CDR3, as DNA: TGTGCCAGCAGCCAAGGTCCCTCCTACGAGCAGTACTTC. V gene TRBV4-2 combines with J gene TRBJ2-7, with no clear D. Germline-derived CDR1 and CDR2 are LGHNA and YNFKEQ. V was cut by 1 base and J by 0 bases, with 4 bases left in between. The CDR3 loop spans 13 amino acids.

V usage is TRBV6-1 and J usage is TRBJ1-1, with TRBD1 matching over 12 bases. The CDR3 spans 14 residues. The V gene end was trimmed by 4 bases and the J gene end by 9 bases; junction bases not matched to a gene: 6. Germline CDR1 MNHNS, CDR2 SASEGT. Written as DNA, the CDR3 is TGTGCCAGCAGTGCCCCGGGACAGGGGGCACAAGCTTTCTTT. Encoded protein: CASSAPGQGAQAFF.

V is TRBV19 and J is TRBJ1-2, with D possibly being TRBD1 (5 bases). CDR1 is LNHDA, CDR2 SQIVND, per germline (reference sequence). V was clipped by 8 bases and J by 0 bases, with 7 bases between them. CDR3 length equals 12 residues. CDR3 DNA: TGTGCCAGTCGGGGGACTAACTATGGCTACACCTTC. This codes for CASRGTNYGYTF.

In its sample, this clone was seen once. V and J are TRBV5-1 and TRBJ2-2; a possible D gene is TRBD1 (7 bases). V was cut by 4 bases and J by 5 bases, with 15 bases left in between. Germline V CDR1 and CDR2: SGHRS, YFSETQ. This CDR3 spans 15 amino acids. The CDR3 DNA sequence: TGCGCCAGCAGCCCCCAGGAGGGGGCAACCGGGGAGCTGTTTTTT. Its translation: CASSPQEGATGELFF. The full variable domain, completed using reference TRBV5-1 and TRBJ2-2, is KAGVTQTPRYLIKTRGQQVTLSCSPISGHRSVSWYQQTPGQGLQFLFEYFSETQRNKGNFPGRFSGRQFSNSRSEMNVSTLELGDSALYLCASSPQEGATGELFFGEGSRLTVL.

The CDR3 bases are TGCGCCAGCAGCTTGGGTCTGGGATACAATGAGCAGTTCTTC. This encodes CASSLGLGYNEQFF. The rearrangement links TRBV5-1 to TRBJ2-1, with unresolved D. Germline V gene data show CDR1 as SGHRS and CDR2 as YFSETQ. V was clipped by 0 bases and J by 4 bases, with 8 bases between them. There are 14 residues in the CDR3. The full variable domain, completed using reference TRBV5-1 and TRBJ2-1, is KAGVTQTPRYLIKTRGQQVTLSCSPISGHRSVSWYQQTPGQGLQFLFEYFSETQRNKGNFPGRFSGRQFSNSRSEMNVSTLELGDSALYLCASSLGLGYNEQFFGPGTRLTVL.

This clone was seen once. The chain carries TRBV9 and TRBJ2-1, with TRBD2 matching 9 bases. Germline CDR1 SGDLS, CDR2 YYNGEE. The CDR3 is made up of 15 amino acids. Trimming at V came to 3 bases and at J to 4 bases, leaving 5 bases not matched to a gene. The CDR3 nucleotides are TGTGCCAGCAGCGCTCGACTAGCGGAGTACAATGAGCAGTTCTTC. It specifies CASSARLAEYNEQFF.

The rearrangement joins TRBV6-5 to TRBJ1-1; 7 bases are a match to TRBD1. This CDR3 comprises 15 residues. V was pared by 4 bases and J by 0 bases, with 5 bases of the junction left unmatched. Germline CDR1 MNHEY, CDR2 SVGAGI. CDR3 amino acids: CASSFRQGLNTEAFF. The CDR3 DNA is TGTGCCAGCAGTTTCCGACAGGGACTGAACACTGAAGCTTTCTTT.

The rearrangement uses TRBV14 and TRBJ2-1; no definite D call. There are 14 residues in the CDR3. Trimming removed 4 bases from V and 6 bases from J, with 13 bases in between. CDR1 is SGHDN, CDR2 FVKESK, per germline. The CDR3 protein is CASSLRTRANEQFF. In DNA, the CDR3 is TGTGCCAGCAGCCTCCGGACCCGGGCCAATGAGCAGTTCTTC.

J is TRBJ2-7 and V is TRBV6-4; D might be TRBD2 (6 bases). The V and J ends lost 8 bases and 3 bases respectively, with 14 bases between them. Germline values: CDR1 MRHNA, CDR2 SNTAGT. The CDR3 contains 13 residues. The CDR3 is CASEGGSVYEQYF. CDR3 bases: TGTGCCAGCGAGGGAGGTTCCGTCTACGAGCAGTACTTC.